This entry is about one T cell receptor (beta chain). The junction had 10 bases not matched to a gene; V was cut back by 4 bases and J by 2 bases. In germline, CDR1 is LGHDT, CDR2 YNNKEL (reference sequence). This CDR3 contains 17 residues. Participant-reported clinical history was the basis for cohort assignment. The data were taken from a study of blood T cell repertoires in COVID-19. For the study at large: The study drew acute and convalescent COVID-19 samples from the United States, Italy and Spain. The cDNA or gDNA used as material had been derived from T cells, B-cell-depleted T cells, or PBMCs.

The table came from immunoSEQ multiplex PCR; TCRdb's copy has only in-frame clones and leaves some out. The repertoire holds fewer than 300,000 clones, with 86% as singletons. The rearrangement joins TRBV3-1 (or the pseudogene TRBV3-2) to TRBJ2-1; TRBD2 matches at 8 bases. The specimen was PBMCs or T cells enriched from blood (not recorded which). This TCR derives from a man aged 18-30 years who had recovered from COVID-19. The DNA for the CDR3 is TGTGCCAGCAGCCCTATGCCGGGGACTAGTCCCTACAATGAGCAGTTCTTC. Translated, it gives CASSPMPGTSPYNEQFF.